This section outlines one TCR beta chain sequence together with its context. Per the original methods: Nucleated cell counts were estimated from reference gene primer amplification. The assay was immunoSEQ multiplex PCR, and TCRdb's table has in-frame clones only and misses some. V and J calls and clone size come straight from that table; D and trimming were deduced from the DNA. The table lists approximately 240,000 clones, approximately 79% of them singletons. Germline loops: CDR1 LGHDT, CDR2 YNNKEL (reference sequence). This CDR3 comprises 14 residues. Trimming removed 5 bases from V and 5 bases from J; junction bases left unmatched: 7. These data are taken from a study of blood T cell repertoires in COVID-19. On the study more broadly: COVID-19 samples from acute and convalescent phases originated in the United States, Italy and Spain. In each case, the material was cDNA or gDNA derived from T cells, B-cell-depleted T cells, or PBMCs.

V and J are TRBV3-1 (or the pseudogene TRBV3-2) and TRBJ2-5, with 8 bases identical to TRBD1. The receptor was derived from a woman between 40 and 55 years old with active or convalescent COVID-19. The specimen was peripheral blood. Written as DNA, the CDR3 is TGTGCCAGCAGCACCCACCGGGACAGGGAGACCCAGTACTTC. It specifies CASSTHRDRETQYF.